A single sample gave rise to the 12 T cell receptor beta chains below, sequenced in a study of cytomegalovirus exposure and HLA in healthy donors. The PCR had 60 Vbeta and 13 Jbeta primers. Clones were read by immunoSEQ multiplex PCR, and TCRdb kept only the in-frame ones, dropping some. The sample consists of 140,000 or so clones, more than 80% of them appearing once. Sequenced input: PBMCs. The receptor source for this set is a woman between 40 and 50 years old in good health and CMV-seropositive.

The CDR3 loop reads CATSTRTGLSPLHF. CDR3 coding DNA: TGTGCCACCAGCACGCGGACAGGGTTGTCACCCCTCCACTTT. V and J are TRBV15 and TRBJ1-6; 8 bases map to TRBD1. CDR1 and CDR2 (germline): LNHNV, YYDKDF (reference sequence). The CDR3 spans 14 residues. The V and J ends lost 4 bases and 10 bases, in that order; junction bases with no gene match: 6.

The rearrangement joins TRBV5-6 to TRBJ2-2, with D tentatively TRBD2 (5 bases). This CDR3 has 12 amino acids. Trimming took 2 bases from V and 6 from J, leaving 5 bases between them. Germline values: CDR1 SGHDT, CDR2 YYEEEE. The CDR3 sequence: CASSLAAGELFF. CDR3 DNA sequence: TGTGCCAGCAGCTTAGCGGCCGGGGAGCTGTTTTTT.

V gene TRBV15 combines with J gene TRBJ2-5; possible D gene TRBD2, 5 bases. The J call may be faulty, since TRBJ2-7 better matches the DNA end. This CDR3 has 13 amino acids. Germline loops: CDR1 LNHNV, CDR2 YYDKDF (reference sequence). DNA for the CDR3: TGTGCCACCAGCAGAGTTGCGGGTTACGAGCAGTACTTC. Translation gives CATSRVAGYEQYF.

V gene TRBV19 combines with J gene TRBJ1-3, with 10 bases that match TRBD1. The V gene's germline CDR1 is LNHDA and CDR2 SQIVND (reference sequence). The CDR3 contains 17 residues. V shed 5 bases and J 0 bases; nucleotides not matched to a gene: 7. The CDR3 DNA reads TGTGCCAGTAGTCCCCCGGGACAGGGGTCCTCTGGAAACACCATATATTTT. As protein: CASSPPGQGSSGNTIYF.

The chain has TRBV4-3 and TRBJ2-7; 7 bases align to TRBD2. Trimming at V came to 0 bases and at J to 6 bases, leaving 14 bases not matched to a gene. The CDR3 is 17 residues long. Germline CDR1 reads LGHNA; CDR2 reads YSLEER. CDR3 in amino acids: CASSQEIWGGVSGEQYF. Here the CDR3 DNA reads TGCGCCAGCAGCCAAGAAATCTGGGGGGGAGTCTCCGGCGAGCAGTACTTC.

This clone was observed a handful of times. The chain is built from TRBV7-3 and TRBJ1-4, with D hard to call. CDR3 length equals 14 residues. V was pared by 10 bases and J by 7 bases, with 19 bases between. The V gene's germline CDR1 is SGHTA and CDR2 FQGTGA. The CDR3 protein is CAIPEGQVAEKLFF. In nucleotides, the CDR3 is TGTGCCATCCCAGAAGGCCAGGTGGCTGAAAAACTGTTTTTT.

Note on this clone: Within the sample, other DNA sequences also encode this same CDR3. The chain has TRBV14 and TRBJ1-2; 7 bases map to TRBD1. The ends lost 1 base at V and 2 bases at J; junction bases unmatched: 4. Looked up from germline, CDR1 is SGHDN and CDR2 is FVKESK. This CDR3 is built from 15 residues. CDR3 in amino acids: CASSQAVDRNYGYTF. CDR3 nucleotides: TGTGCCAGCAGCCAAGCTGTGGACAGGAACTATGGCTACACCTTC.

This clone was observed a single time. The V and J genes are TRBV7-9 and TRBJ1-1; perhaps TRBD1 as D (6 bases). This CDR3 contains 16 residues. Per germline, CDR1 SEHNR and CDR2 FQNEAQ (reference sequence). V lost 4 bases to trimming and J lost 0 bases, with 15 bases between them. The DNA for the CDR3 is TGTGCCAGCAGCTCCTCCGGGACAATGGTGAACACTGAAGCTTTCTTT. Its protein is CASSSSGTMVNTEAFF.

This clone has just one count. The rearrangement links TRBV7-2 to TRBJ2-5; 8 bases align to TRBD2. Germline trimming cut 0 bases from V and 2 bases from J; bases unmatched to any gene: 5. Germline CDR1 is SGHTA and CDR2 is FQGNSA. The CDR3 spans 16 residues. CDR3: CASSLAGAGVQETQYF. The CDR3 bases are TGTGCCAGCAGCTTAGCAGGAGCGGGGGTACAAGAGACCCAGTACTTC.

This clone came up a few times. V gene TRBV30 combines with J gene TRBJ1-3; D might be TRBD1 (6 bases). V lost 0 bases and J 2 bases, leaving 8 bases between the germline ends. The CDR3 runs 14 residues. The V gene's germline CDR1 is GTSNPN and CDR2 SVGIG (reference sequence). CDR3 loop: CAWSVSGAGNTIYF. The CDR3 DNA follows: TGTGCCTGGAGTGTGTCAGGGGCTGGAAACACCATATATTTT.

This chain links TRBV27 with TRBJ2-5, with 8 bases fitting TRBD2. V gave up 2 bases and J gave up 5 bases; unmatched junction bases: 7. Germline-derived CDR1 and CDR2 are MNHEY and SMNVEV (reference sequence). The CDR3 length is 15 residues. Written as DNA, the CDR3 is TGTGCCAGCAGTTTAGGAGGGACTAGTAAGGAGACCCAGTACTTC. It codes for CASSLGGTSKETQYF.

V gene TRBV20-1 combines with J gene TRBJ1-2, with unresolved D. Germline CDR1 DFQATT, CDR2 SNEGSKA (reference sequence). There are 9 residues in the CDR3. V gave up 3 bases and J gave up 11 bases, with 7 bases separating them. Here the CDR3 DNA reads TGCAGTGCTAGCCCGAGGTACACCTTC. Translated: CSASPRYTF.